The entry below gives a single TCR beta chain sequence along with its context. Antigen unknown. The authors ran the immunoSEQ assay, v3.0, at survey level. Clones were sequenced by immunoSEQ multiplex PCR, and TCRdb holds only the in-frame ones, with some missing. This table has 35,000 to 45,000 clones, around 94% appearing once. This entry is derived from a study of long-term antiretroviral therapy in people with HIV. Germline trimming cut 1 base from V and 0 bases from J; bases unmatched to any gene: 4. The germline CDR1 and CDR2 sequences are SGHTA and FQGTGA. The CDR3 is made up of 16 amino acids. Whole-study results and caveats: Repertoires in HIV (unlike those of controls) had narrower CDR3 length ranges.

The TCR sequence derives from a woman aged 50 to 60 with HIV. The sample was unsorted PBMCs, taken 4.1 years after starting antiretroviral therapy. V usage is TRBV7-3 and J usage is TRBJ2-3; 7 bases align to TRBD2. CDR3 in amino acids: CASSLMGGGSTDTQYF. CDR3 nucleotides: TGTGCCAGCAGCTTAATGGGCGGGGGAAGCACAGATACGCAGTATTTT.